A selection of T cell receptor beta chains follows, all from one sample in a study of CD8 T cells in Susac syndrome. MiXCR was run by TCRdb on the immunoSEQ multiplex PCR reads, yielding one entry per CDR3 protein. The data contain 120,000 to 150,000 distinct CDR3 sequences, approximately 93% of them singletons. The sample consisted of CD4+ T cells from PBMCs. These receptors all come from a human donor in good health. Each CDR3 is given with its conserved first and last residue. A D gene is named only where the DNA matches it firmly. The size of a clone is reported for some rows only, either as once, few or many, or as a class for expanded clones.

D gene	V gene	J gene	clone size	CDR3 length	CDR3 protein	CDR3 DNA
.	TRBV12-3/TRBV12-4	TRBJ1-1	few	13	CASSLVVNTEAFF	TGTGCCAGCAGTTTAGTAGTGAACACTGAAGCTTTCTTT
.	TRBV6-1	TRBJ2-4	.	14	CASSEFLAKNIQYF	TGTGCCAGCAGTGAATTCTTAGCCAAAAACATTCAGTACTTC
.	TRBV20-1	TRBJ2-7	.	12	CSAPLWGVEQYF	TGCAGTGCGCCTCTGTGGGGTGTCGAGCAGTACTTC
.	TRBV5-1	TRBJ1-5	.	13	CASSWEVGQPQHF	TGCGCCAGCAGCTGGGAGGTTGGTCAGCCCCAGCATTTT
TRBD1	TRBV5-5	TRBJ1-5	.	16	CASSLLGQGAGQPQHF	TGTGCCAGCAGCTTGCTGGGACAGGGGGCAGGTCAGCCCCAGCATTTT
TRBD2	TRBV15	TRBJ2-1	once	16	CATSRFQLAEYNEQFF	TGTGCCACCAGCAGATTTCAACTAGCGGAATACAATGAGCAGTTCTTC
TRBD1	TRBV5-1	TRBJ2-5	.	17	CASSPYFQGQGAKTQYF	TGCGCCAGCAGCCCATACTTCCAGGGACAGGGGGCGAAGACCCAGTACTTC
.	TRBV19	TRBJ1-2	once	13	CASTPQDSYGYTF	TGTGCCAGTACCCCTCAGGACAGTTATGGCTACACCTTC
TRBD1	TRBV5-6	TRBJ2-5	.	16	CASSFRRTGGGETQYF	TGTGCCAGCAGCTTTCGGCGGACAGGGGGGGGAGAGACCCAGTACTTC
.	TRBV9	TRBJ2-5	.	13	CASSVRLTETQYF	TGTGCCAGCAGCGTCAGGCTAACAGAGACCCAGTACTTC
.	TRBV29-1	TRBJ2-6	.	13	CSVGYSGANVLTF	TGCAGCGTCGGGTACTCTGGGGCCAACGTCCTGACTTTC
.	TRBV30	TRBJ1-5	.	14	CAWSTTGLDQPQHF	TGTGCCTGGAGTACTACAGGGTTGGATCAGCCCCAGCATTTT
.	TRBV6-6	TRBJ2-1	.	13	CASSGPSGNEQFF	TGTGCCAGCAGTGGTCCAAGTGGCAATGAGCAGTTCTTC
.	TRBV27	TRBJ2-1	.	14	CASSSRSSYNEQFF	TGTGCCAGCAGTTCCAGAAGCTCCTACAATGAGCAGTTCTTC
TRBD2	TRBV6-6	TRBJ2-4	.	15	CASGAGGVAKNIQYF	TGTGCCAGCGGGGCGGGAGGGGTAGCCAAAAACATTCAGTACTTC
.	TRBV6-4	TRBJ2-1	.	14	CASKPLGSNHEQFF	TGTGCCAGCAAACCACTAGGCAGTAACCATGAGCAGTTCTTC
.	TRBV15	TRBJ2-1	.	14	CATSLGQSYNEQFF	TGTGCCACCAGCCTTGGACAGAGTTACAATGAGCAGTTCTTC
.	TRBV11-2	TRBJ2-2	.	14	CASSSTDFTGELFF	TGTGCCAGCAGCTCCACAGACTTCACCGGGGAGCTGTTTTTT
.	TRBV20-1	TRBJ1-1	.	14	CSARAIAGNTEAFF	TGCAGTGCTAGAGCGATCGCCGGGAACACTGAAGCTTTCTTT
.	TRBV20-1	TRBJ1-5	.	14	CSARRGANNQPQHF	TGCAGTGCTCGAAGGGGGGCGAACAATCAGCCCCAGCATTTT
.	TRBV5-4	TRBJ2-5	.	14	CASSLLADGETQYF	TGTGCCAGCAGCTTGCTGGCAGATGGGGAGACCCAGTACTTC
.	TRBV11-3	TRBJ2-2	.	16	CASSSLAGTNTGELFF	TGTGCCAGCAGCTCACTGGCGGGGACGAACACCGGGGAGCTGTTTTTT
.	TRBV10-3	TRBJ1-1	.	13	CAISESGGTEAFF	TGTGCCATCAGTGAGTCGGGGGGGACTGAAGCTTTCTTT
.	TRBV5-4	TRBJ1-2	once	14	CASSSRRDMHGYTF	TGTGCCAGCAGCTCGCGCCGGGACATGCACGGCTACACCTTC
TRBD1	TRBV5-1	TRBJ1-2	.	14	CASSSEGQVYGYTF	TGCGCCAGCAGCTCCGAGGGACAGGTCTATGGCTACACCTTC
.	TRBV7-8	TRBJ1-1	.	14	CASSLGTGVTEAFF	TGTGCCAGCAGCTTAGGGACGGGAGTCACTGAAGCTTTCTTT
.	TRBV18	TRBJ1-2	.	15	CASSPTALNNYGYTF	TGTGCCAGCTCACCTACAGCGCTTAATAACTATGGCTACACCTTC
.	TRBV18	TRBJ2-2	.	15	CASSPQREGTGELFF	TGTGCCAGCTCACCTCAACGGGAAGGCACCGGGGAGCTGTTTTTT
.	TRBV5-1	TRBJ2-2	once	15	CASSLVSVGYGELFF	TGCGCCAGCAGCTTGGTCTCTGTGGGGTACGGGGAGCTGTTTTTT